A single sample gave rise to the 7 T cell receptor beta chains below, sequenced in a study of ipilimumab plus nivolumab after autologous stem cell transplantation. Clones were read by immunoSEQ multiplex PCR, and TCRdb kept only the in-frame ones, dropping some. Of around 12,000 clones listed, about 74% are singletons. The input for sequencing was PBMCs, taken in a trial of ipilimumab plus nivolumab as post-transplant consolidation. Receptors were obtained from a male donor with multiple myeloma.

The chain carries TRBV12-5 and TRBJ1-1; D gene uncertain. Germline V gene sequence: CDR1 LGHNT, CDR2 FRNRAP. Trimming removed 5 bases from V and 6 bases from J, with 19 bases in between. CDR3 length: 15 residues. The CDR3 nucleotides are TGTGCTAGTGGTCCACCCCTGGTGGCTGGTTCTGAAGCTTTCTTT. As protein: CASGPPLVAGSEAFF.

The rearrangement joins TRBV27 to TRBJ2-7; no reliable D call. In germline, CDR1 is MNHEY, CDR2 SMNVEV (reference sequence). This CDR3 is built from 13 residues. V was shortened by 2 bases and J by 5 bases, with 10 bases between the two germline ends. The CDR3 DNA reads as TGTGCCAGCAGTTTAAATTGGACCAACGAGCAGTACTTC. As protein: CASSLNWTNEQYF.

The chain couples TRBV19 to TRBJ1-2, with D possibly being TRBD1 (5 bases). Trimming shortened V by 3 bases and J by 8 bases, and 13 bases separated the two germline ends. This CDR3 is 13 amino acids long. Per germline, CDR1 LNHDA and CDR2 SQIVND (reference sequence). The CDR3 spells CASSIVAREGYTF. The CDR3 region has the DNA TGTGCCAGTAGTATTGTAGCCAGGGAAGGCTACACCTTC.

The chain links TRBV19 to TRBJ1-5; D is perhaps TRBD1 (5 bases). V was shortened by 4 bases and J by 1 base, with 17 bases between the two germline ends. Germline lookup yields CDR1 LNHDA and CDR2 SQIVND (reference sequence). The CDR3 extends over 17 amino acids. The CDR3 DNA follows: TGTGCCAGTAGTAGATCATCGGGGTGGGACAGCAATCAGCCCCAGCATTTT. This encodes CASSRSSGWDSNQPQHF.

This chain uses TRBV29-1 with TRBJ1-2; the D gene is possibly TRBD1 (6 bases). The germline V gene encodes CDR1 SQVTM and CDR2 ANQGSEA. V gave up 4 bases and J gave up 4 bases, with 13 bases separating them. The length of the CDR3 is 13 residues. The CDR3 DNA reads as TGCAGCGTTGCTTCAGGGGCGGGCTATGGCTACACCTTC. This gives the protein CSVASGAGYGYTF.

V gene TRBV5-6 combines with J gene TRBJ2-5; no reliable D call. The V end lost 1 base, the J end lost 4 bases, and 11 bases lay between the germline ends. CDR1 is SGHDT and CDR2 is YYEEEE in the germline V gene. This CDR3 spans 14 amino acids. The CDR3 loop reads CASSLSLVGETQYF. The CDR3 bases are TGTGCCAGCAGCTTGAGTTTAGTGGGAGAGACCCAGTACTTC.

This clone was seen a single time. The rearrangement uses TRBV18 and TRBJ2-7, with 7 positions matching TRBD1. V shed 3 bases, J shed 0 bases, and the junction held 8 bases outside the gene matches. This CDR3 is 16 amino acids long. Germline V gives CDR1 KGHSH, CDR2 LQKENI. CDR3 region: CASSPGADRISYEQYF. DNA of the CDR3: TGTGCCAGCTCACCTGGAGCGGACAGGATCTCCTACGAGCAGTACTTC.